This TCR beta chain derives from a study of T cell changes during pregnancy in multiple sclerosis. CDR3 length: 19 residues. After removal of 7 bases from V and 0 bases from J, the junction contained 13 bases not matched to a gene. The germline gives CDR1 MDHEN, CDR2 SYDVKM. TCRdb keeps only in-frame clones here, not all; method: immunoSEQ multiplex PCR. Of under 60,000 clones in the sample, about 90% were seen once. J is TRBJ2-7 and V is TRBV28; 15 bases are shared with TRBD2. The specimen comprised CD4+ T cells from peripheral blood mononuclear cells, sampled after pregnancy. This TCR derives from a female donor with multiple sclerosis, enrolled in a pregnancy study. The CDR3 here is CASTKWGLAGGKSSYEQYF. CDR3 nucleotides: TGTGCCAGCACTAAATGGGGACTAGCGGGAGGCAAGAGCTCCTACGAGCAGTACTTC.